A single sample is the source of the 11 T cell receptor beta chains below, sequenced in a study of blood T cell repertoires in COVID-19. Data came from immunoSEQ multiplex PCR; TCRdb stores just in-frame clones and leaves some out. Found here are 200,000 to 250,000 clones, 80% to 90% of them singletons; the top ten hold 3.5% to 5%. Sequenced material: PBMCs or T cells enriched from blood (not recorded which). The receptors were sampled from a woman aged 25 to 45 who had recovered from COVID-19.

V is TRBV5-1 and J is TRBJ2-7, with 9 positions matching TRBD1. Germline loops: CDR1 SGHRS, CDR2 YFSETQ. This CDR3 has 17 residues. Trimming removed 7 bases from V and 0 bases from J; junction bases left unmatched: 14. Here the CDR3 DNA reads TGCGCCAGCCAAGACCCATTGACAGGGGGATCCTCCTACGAGCAGTACTTC. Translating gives CASQDPLTGGSSYEQYF.

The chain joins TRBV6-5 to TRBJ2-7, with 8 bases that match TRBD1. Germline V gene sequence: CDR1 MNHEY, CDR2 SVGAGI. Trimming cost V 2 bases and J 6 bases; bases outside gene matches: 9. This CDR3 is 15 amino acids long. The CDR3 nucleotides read TGTGCCAGCAGTTACCCCACGTCAGGGGGCGGCGAGCAGTACTTC. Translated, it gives CASSYPTSGGGEQYF.

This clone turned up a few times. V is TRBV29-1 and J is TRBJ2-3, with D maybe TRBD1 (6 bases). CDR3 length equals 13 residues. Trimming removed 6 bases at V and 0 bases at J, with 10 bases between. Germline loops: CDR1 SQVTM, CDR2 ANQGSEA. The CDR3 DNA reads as TGCAGCGTCGGGGACATCAGCACAGATACGCAGTATTTT. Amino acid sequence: CSVGDISTDTQYF.

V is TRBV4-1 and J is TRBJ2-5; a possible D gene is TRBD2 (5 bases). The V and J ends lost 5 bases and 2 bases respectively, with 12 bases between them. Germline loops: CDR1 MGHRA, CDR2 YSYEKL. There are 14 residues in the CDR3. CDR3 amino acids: CASSSYSEQETQYF. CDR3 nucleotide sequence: TGCGCCAGCAGCTCATATAGCGAGCAAGAGACCCAGTACTTC.

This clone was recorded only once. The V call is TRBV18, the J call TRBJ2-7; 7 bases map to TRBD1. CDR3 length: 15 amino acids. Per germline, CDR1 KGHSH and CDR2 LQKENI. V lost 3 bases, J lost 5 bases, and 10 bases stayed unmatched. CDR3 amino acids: CASSPLGGAVNEQYF. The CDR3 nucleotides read TGTGCCAGCTCACCCCTAGGGGGCGCGGTGAACGAGCAGTACTTC.

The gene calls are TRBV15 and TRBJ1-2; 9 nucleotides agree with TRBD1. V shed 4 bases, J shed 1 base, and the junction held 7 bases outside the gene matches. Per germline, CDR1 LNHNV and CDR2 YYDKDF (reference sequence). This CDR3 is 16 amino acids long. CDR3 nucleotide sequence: TGTGCCACCAGCATCTCCAGGGACAGGGTTAACTATGGCTACACCTTC. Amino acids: CATSISRDRVNYGYTF.

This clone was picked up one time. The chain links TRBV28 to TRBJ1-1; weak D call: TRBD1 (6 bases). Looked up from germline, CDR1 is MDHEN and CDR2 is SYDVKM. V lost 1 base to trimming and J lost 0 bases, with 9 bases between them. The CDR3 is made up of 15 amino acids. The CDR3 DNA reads TGTGCCAGCAGTTTATTCCCAGGGGTGAACACTGAAGCTTTCTTT. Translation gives CASSLFPGVNTEAFF.

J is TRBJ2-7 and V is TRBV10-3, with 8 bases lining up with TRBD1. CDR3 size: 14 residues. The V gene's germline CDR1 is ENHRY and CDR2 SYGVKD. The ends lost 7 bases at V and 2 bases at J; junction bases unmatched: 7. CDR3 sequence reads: CAITATGDPYEQYF. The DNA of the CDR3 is TGTGCCATCACCGCGACAGGGGATCCCTACGAGCAGTACTTC.

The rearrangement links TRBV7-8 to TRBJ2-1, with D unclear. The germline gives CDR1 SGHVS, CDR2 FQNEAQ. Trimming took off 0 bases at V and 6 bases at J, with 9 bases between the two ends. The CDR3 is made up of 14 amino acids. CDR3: CASSLARRFNEQFF. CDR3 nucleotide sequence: TGTGCCAGCAGCTTAGCGAGGAGATTCAATGAGCAGTTCTTC.

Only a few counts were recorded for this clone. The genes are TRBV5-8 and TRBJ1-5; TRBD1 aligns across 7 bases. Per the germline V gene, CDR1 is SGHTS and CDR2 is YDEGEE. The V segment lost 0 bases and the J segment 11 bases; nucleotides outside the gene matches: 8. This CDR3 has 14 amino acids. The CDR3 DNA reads TGTGCCAGCAGCTTGGGACAGGGACTTATGGCCCAGCATTTT. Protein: CASSLGQGLMAQHF.

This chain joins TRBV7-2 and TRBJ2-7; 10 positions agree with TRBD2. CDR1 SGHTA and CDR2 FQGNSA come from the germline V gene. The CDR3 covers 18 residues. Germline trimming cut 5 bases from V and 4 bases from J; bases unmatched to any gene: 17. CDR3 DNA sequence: TGTGCCAGCAGCCCTTCCCCGGGGCCTAGCGGGAGTGGGTACGAGCAGTACTTC. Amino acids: CASSPSPGPSGSGYEQYF.